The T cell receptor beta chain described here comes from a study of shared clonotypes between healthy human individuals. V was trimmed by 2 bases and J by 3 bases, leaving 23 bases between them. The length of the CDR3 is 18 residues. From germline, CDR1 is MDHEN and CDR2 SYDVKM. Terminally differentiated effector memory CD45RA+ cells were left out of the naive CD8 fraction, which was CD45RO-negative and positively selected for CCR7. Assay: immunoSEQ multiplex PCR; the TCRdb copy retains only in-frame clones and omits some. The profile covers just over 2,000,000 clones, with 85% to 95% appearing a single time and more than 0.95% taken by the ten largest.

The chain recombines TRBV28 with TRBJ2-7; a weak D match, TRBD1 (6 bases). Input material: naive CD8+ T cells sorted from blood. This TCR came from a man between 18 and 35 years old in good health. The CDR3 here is CASSLGFLRSGQLYEQYF. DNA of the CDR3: TGTGCCAGCAGTTTAGGATTTCTTCGATCAGGACAGCTCTACGAGCAGTACTTC.